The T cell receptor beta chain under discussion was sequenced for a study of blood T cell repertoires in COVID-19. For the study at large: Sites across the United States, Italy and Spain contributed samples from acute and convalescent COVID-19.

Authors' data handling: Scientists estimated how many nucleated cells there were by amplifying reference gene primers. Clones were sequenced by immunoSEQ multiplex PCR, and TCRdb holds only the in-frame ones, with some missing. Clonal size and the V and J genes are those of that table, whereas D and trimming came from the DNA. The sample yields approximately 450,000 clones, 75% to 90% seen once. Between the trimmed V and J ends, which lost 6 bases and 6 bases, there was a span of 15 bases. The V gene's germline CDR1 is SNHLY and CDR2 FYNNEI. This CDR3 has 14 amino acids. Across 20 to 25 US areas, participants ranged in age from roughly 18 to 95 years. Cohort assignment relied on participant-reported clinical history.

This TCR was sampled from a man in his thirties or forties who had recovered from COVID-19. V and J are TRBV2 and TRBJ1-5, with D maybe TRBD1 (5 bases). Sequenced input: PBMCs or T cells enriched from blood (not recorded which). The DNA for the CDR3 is TGTGCCAGCAGGGTAATGGGGGGGGGTCAGCCCCAGCATTTT. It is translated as CASRVMGGGQPQHF. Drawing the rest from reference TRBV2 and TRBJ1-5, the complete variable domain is EPEVTQTPSHQVTQMGQEVILRCVPISNHLYFYWYRQILGQKVEFLVSFYNNEISEKSEIFDDQFSVERPDGSNFTLKIRSTKLEDSAMYFCASRVMGGGQPQHFGDGTRLSIL.